The following is a TCR beta chain sequence with its context. The antigen is undetermined. Trimming took off 2 bases at V and 3 bases at J, with 10 bases between the two ends. The CDR3 totals 14 residues. Germline loops: CDR1 SGHTA, CDR2 FQGTGA. Measured with immunoSEQ multiplex PCR; TCRdb has only the in-frame clones, and not every one. The sample comprises tens of thousands of clones, approximately 84% of which are singletons, and roughly 13% rests with the top ten. This entry is derived from a study of T cells in localized non-small cell lung cancer. Study-level results: Adjacent lung was found to contain a median approximately 50 of the top 100 tumor clones. Exceeding tumor, uninvolved adjacent lung had the highest T cell clonality.

Sequenced material: peripheral blood, taken before any cancer treatment. This sequence originates from a female donor of 60 years or more with stage I lung adenocarcinoma. The V call is TRBV7-3, the J call TRBJ1-2; unclear D gene. The CDR3 here is CASSLSPGDYGYTF. CDR3 DNA sequence: TGTGCCAGCAGCTTATCTCCAGGAGACTATGGCTACACCTTC.